This T cell receptor beta chain was obtained from a study of T cell responses to AZD1222 COVID-19 vaccine. The method was immunoSEQ multiplex PCR; TCRdb's version includes in-frame clones alone and lacks a portion of them. Of 90,000 to 150,000 clones in the sample, 85% to 90% are singletons; the top ten hold about 3%. Germline CDR1 reads LNHNV; CDR2 reads YYDKDF (reference sequence). This CDR3 contains 16 residues. Trimming removed 3 bases from V and 0 bases from J; junction bases left unmatched: 5. The chain joins TRBV15 to TRBJ2-7; 10 bases line up with TRBD2. This specimen consisted of peripheral blood, obtained 28 days after the second AZD1222 dose. This clonotype originated in an adult who received the AZD1222 COVID-19 vaccine. The CDR3 region is CATSRPGLAASYEQYF. DNA for the CDR3: TGTGCCACCAGCAGGCCTGGACTAGCGGCCTCCTACGAGCAGTACTTC. The whole variable domain, filled in from reference TRBV15 and TRBJ2-7, reads DAMVIQNPRYQVTQFGKPVTLSCSQTLNHNVMYWYQQKSSQAPKLLFHYYDKDFNNEADTPDNFQSRRPNTSFCFLDIRSPGLGDTAMYLCATSRPGLAASYEQYFGPGTRLTVT.